This T cell receptor (beta chain) stems from a study of OX40 agonist ivuxolimab in advanced cancers. CDR1 and CDR2 (germline): PRHDT, FYEKMQ (reference sequence). After removal of 4 bases from V and 7 bases from J, the junction contained 12 bases not matched to a gene. CDR3 length equals 16 residues. Produced via immunoSEQ multiplex PCR; TCRdb's table is partial and in-frame only. The sample consists of approximately 80,000 clones, 90% of them appearing once. On this clone itself: The antigen is undetermined.

The study's findings and limits: Circulating CD4+ and CD8+ T cells showed clonal expansion by week 6 at 0.1 to 3.0 mg/kg. Expanded clones tended on average to be more numerous among CD8+ T cells than CD4+.

The J gene is TRBJ1-4, the V gene TRBV13; 7 bases are a match to TRBD1. The receptor comes from an adult with an advanced solid tumor such as melanoma, head and neck, liver or kidney cancer. The sequenced sample was CD4+ or CD8+ T cells sorted from blood, obtained in a trial of the OX40 agonist ivuxolimab. The CDR3 sequence is CASSSHRGGRSEKLFF. The CDR3, as DNA: TGTGCCAGCAGCTCCCACAGGGGCGGGAGGAGTGAAAAACTGTTTTTT.